This T cell receptor (beta chain) was documented in a study of cytomegalovirus exposure and HLA in healthy donors. J lost 4 bases, V lost 2 bases, and 9 bases had no gene match. The CDR3 is 16 residues long. CDR1 is ENHRY and CDR2 is SYGVKD in the germline V gene. Primers for the PCR totalled 60 Vbeta and 13 Jbeta. TCRdb's table, derived via immunoSEQ multiplex PCR, lists solely in-frame clones and lacks some. The sample holds about 220,000 clones, 65% to 85% seen once. This sequence joins TRBV10-3 and TRBJ2-5, with TRBD1 identical over 8 bases. The origin of this receptor is a boy aged 2 to 10 in good health and CMV-seronegative. The sequencing sample was made of PBMCs. In DNA, the CDR3 is TGTGCCATCAGTGAGGAGGCCAGGGGGCTAGGAGAGACCCAGTACTTC. Its protein product is CAISEEARGLGETQYF.